This is a list of T cell receptor beta chains from one sample in a study of T cell responses to AZD1222 COVID-19 vaccine. Sequencing used immunoSEQ multiplex PCR; TCRdb keeps in-frame clones, though not all of them. Among around 130,000 clones listed, about 88% were seen once. The material was peripheral blood, obtained on day 0 of AZD1222 vaccination. The origin of the receptors is an adult in good health. Both conserved end residues are part of each CDR3. A D gene is named only where the DNA matches it firmly. Part of the rows lack a size; the others show once, few, many or a class for expanded clones.

>TRBJ2-7|NA|TRBV30|NA
CAWRRTINYEQYF
TGTGCCTGGAGACGGACTATAAACTACGAGCAGTACTTC
>TRBJ1-5|NA|TRBV7-2|NA
CASSLGLAQPQHF
TGTGCCAGCAGCTTAGGCCTCGCTCAGCCCCAGCATTTT
>TRBJ2-5|NA|TRBV4-2|NA
CASSLKVQVRQETQYF
TGTGCCAGCAGCCTGAAGGTCCAGGTACGGCAAGAGACCCAGTACTTC
>TRBJ2-1|NA|TRBV24-1|TRBD2
CATSGASGKRPPYNEQFF
TGTGCCACCAGTGGAGCTAGCGGGAAAAGGCCTCCCTACAATGAGCAGTTCTTC
>TRBJ2-7|NA|TRBV28|NA
CASSPVTDRSYEQYF
TGTGCCAGCAGTCCTGTGACGGATAGAAGTTACGAGCAGTACTTC
>TRBJ1-5|NA|TRBV2|TRBD1
CASSYGTGEAGNQPQHF
TGTGCCAGCAGTTACGGGACAGGGGAAGCGGGCAATCAGCCCCAGCATTTT
>TRBJ1-2|NA|TRBV6-5|NA
CASSRTATNYGYTF
TGTGCCAGCAGTAGGACGGCAACTAACTATGGCTACACCTTC
>TRBJ1-1|NA|TRBV6-5|NA
CASTLHLMNTEAFF
TGTGCCAGCACATTGCACCTCATGAACACTGAAGCTTTCTTT
>TRBJ2-3|NA|TRBV9|TRBD1
CASSVEGQVEGTDTQYF
TGTGCCAGCAGCGTAGAGGGACAGGTTGAGGGAACAGATACGCAGTATTTT
>TRBJ1-4|NA|TRBV5-5|NA
CASSRAPGEKLFF
TGTGCCAGCAGCCGGGCCCCGGGGGAAAAACTGTTTTTT
>TRBJ1-3|NA|TRBV2|NA
CASSSIPGFGNTIYF
TGTGCCAGCAGTTCCATCCCAGGGTTCGGAAACACCATATATTTT
>TRBJ1-6|NA|TRBV7-9|NA
CASSPKDTSGRNSPLHF
TGTGCCAGCAGCCCCAAGGACACATCGGGAAGGAATTCACCCCTCCACTTT
>TRBJ2-7|few|TRBV5-1|TRBD2
CASSSQSGKKHEQYF
TGCGCCAGCAGCTCCCAAAGCGGGAAGAAGCACGAGCAGTACTTC
>TRBJ1-3|NA|TRBV4-1|NA
CASSQAQATSGNTIYF
TGCGCCAGCAGCCAAGCACAGGCGACCTCTGGAAACACCATATATTTT
>TRBJ2-3|NA|TRBV19|NA
CASSIPGPPADTQYF
TGTGCCAGTAGTATACCGGGTCCTCCAGCAGATACGCAGTATTTT
>TRBJ1-2|once|TRBV19|NA
CASRVAGGYTF
TGTGCCAGTAGGGTCGCGGGAGGCTACACCTTC
>TRBJ1-4|NA|TRBV6-5|NA
CASRTGKGPNEKLFF
TGTGCCAGCAGAACAGGAAAGGGGCCTAATGAAAAACTGTTTTTT
>TRBJ1-2|NA|TRBV14|NA
CASSPGYGPYGYTF
TGTGCCAGCAGCCCTGGTTACGGACCCTATGGCTACACCTTC
>TRBJ2-7|NA|TRBV28|NA
CASSFGIPSYEQYF
TGTGCCAGCAGTTTCGGGATCCCCTCCTACGAGCAGTACTTC
>TRBJ1-2|NA|TRBV5-4|TRBD1
CASSLVGDSLRIF
TGTGCCAGCAGCTTGGTAGGGGACAGCCTCCGGATCTTC
>TRBJ2-3|NA|TRBV5-6|TRBD2
CASSPRTSGITDTQYF
TGTGCCAGCAGCCCAAGAACTAGCGGGATAACAGATACGCAGTATTTT
>TRBJ1-3|NA|TRBV9|NA
CASSFSGNGNTIYF
TGTGCCAGCAGTTTCTCAGGGAACGGAAACACCATATATTTT
>TRBJ2-5|NA|TRBV7-6|TRBD2
CASSFGTSGWETQYF
TGTGCCAGCAGCTTTGGGACTAGCGGGTGGGAGACCCAGTACTTC
>TRBJ2-1|NA|TRBV6-4|NA
CASSLTENNEQFF
TGTGCCAGCAGCCTGACGGAAAACAATGAGCAGTTCTTC
>TRBJ1-2|NA|TRBV6-2/TRBV6-3|NA
CASSLINNYGYTF
TGTGCCAGCAGTTTAATCAACAACTATGGCTACACCTTC
>TRBJ1-2|NA|TRBV19|NA
CASSDITSNYGYTF
TGTGCCAGTAGCGACATCACATCTAACTATGGCTACACCTTC
>TRBJ1-4|NA|TRBV6-5|TRBD1
CASSSGGAGEKLFF
TGTGCCAGCAGCTCAGGGGGCGCGGGTGAAAAACTGTTTTTT
>TRBJ2-2|NA|TRBV7-3|TRBD2
CASSLRVASGNTGELFF
TGTGCCAGCAGCTTAAGAGTGGCTAGCGGGAACACCGGGGAGCTGTTTTTT
>TRBJ2-3|NA|TRBV2|TRBD2
CASSDPTGRTSGTDTQYF
TGTGCCAGCAGTGATCCGACAGGGCGGACTAGCGGCACAGATACGCAGTATTTT
>TRBJ1-2|NA|TRBV19|TRBD1
CASSVGQGSNYGYTF
TGTGCCAGTAGTGTCGGACAGGGTTCTAACTATGGCTACACCTTC
>TRBJ1-6|NA|TRBV19|NA
CASSINSGMGNSPLHF
TGTGCCAGTAGTATTAACTCAGGGATGGGAAATTCACCCCTCCACTTT
>TRBJ2-5|few|TRBV14|TRBD2
CASSEALAGRMYF
TGTGCCAGCAGCGAAGCCCTAGCGGGCCGTATGTACTTC
>TRBJ1-5|NA|TRBV18|NA
CASSFEGGPYNQPQHF
TGTGCCAGCTCATTCGAGGGGGGGCCCTACAATCAGCCCCAGCATTTT
>TRBJ2-7|NA|TRBV2|NA
CASAPPSAYEQYF
TGTGCCAGCGCCCCCCCATCAGCCTACGAGCAGTACTTC
>TRBJ2-7|NA|TRBV7-2|TRBD2
CASSSGGGLGVPYEQYF
TGTGCCAGCAGCTCGGGCGGCGGACTAGGGGTACCCTACGAGCAGTACTTC
>TRBJ1-1|NA|TRBV4-1|NA
CASSHSTGTPTYSFF
TGCGCCAGCAGCCACTCTACCGGGACTCCCACGTATTCTTTCTTT
>TRBJ2-2|few|TRBV19|TRBD1
CASSPLDRVGTGELFF
TGTGCCAGTAGCCCCCTGGACAGGGTGGGCACCGGGGAGCTGTTTTTT
>TRBJ1-5|NA|TRBV2|NA
CASSNKDHTSPTQPQHF
TGTGCCAGCAGCAATAAAGATCACACATCTCCTACTCAGCCCCAGCATTTT
>TRBJ1-2|NA|TRBV10-1|NA
CASSARAGYGYTF
TGCGCCAGCAGTGCCCGGGCGGGCTATGGCTACACCTTC
>TRBJ2-5|NA|TRBV7-9|NA
CASSAYSRGQETQYF
TGTGCCAGCAGCGCATACTCCAGGGGTCAAGAGACCCAGTACTTC
>TRBJ1-4|NA|TRBV4-1|NA
CASSPDRGTNEKLFF
TGCGCCAGCAGCCCGGACAGAGGGACTAATGAAAAACTGTTTTTT
>TRBJ1-6|NA|TRBV18|TRBD1
CASSPDRAYNSPLHF
TGTGCCAGCTCACCAGACAGGGCCTATAATTCACCCCTCCACTTT
>TRBJ1-1|NA|TRBV7-9|TRBD1
CASSLTGVENTEAFF
TGTGCCAGCAGCCTGACAGGGGTGGAGAACACTGAAGCTTTCTTT
>TRBJ2-7|NA|TRBV28|NA
CASSSGPLSYEQYF
TGTGCCAGCAGTTCAGGACCGCTTTCCTACGAGCAGTACTTC
>TRBJ2-3|NA|TRBV4-1|NA
CASSQAQREADTQYF
TGCGCCAGCAGCCAAGCACAGCGTGAGGCAGATACGCAGTATTTT
>TRBJ2-7|NA|TRBV29-1|NA
CSVVKGLSYEQYF
TGCAGCGTTGTAAAGGGGCTGTCGTACGAGCAGTACTTC
>TRBJ1-2|NA|TRBV19|TRBD1
CASSMLDRKRGGYTF
TGTGCCAGTAGTATGTTGGACAGGAAGCGTGGTGGCTACACCTTC
>TRBJ2-5|NA|TRBV4-1|TRBD1
CASSQGVGTATQETQYF
TGCGCCAGCAGCCAAGGAGTTGGGACAGCGACCCAAGAGACCCAGTACTTC
>TRBJ2-7|NA|TRBV4-1|TRBD2
CASSQRLAGAYEQYF
TGCGCCAGCAGCCAACGACTAGCGGGAGCCTACGAGCAGTACTTC
>TRBJ1-1|NA|TRBV7-9|TRBD1
CASSPPGQVSNTEAFF
TGTGCCAGCAGCCCTCCGGGACAGGTATCGAACACTGAAGCTTTCTTT
>TRBJ2-1|NA|TRBV28|NA
CASSFNEQFF
TGTGCCAGCAGTTTCAATGAGCAGTTCTTC
>TRBJ1-2|NA|TRBV2|NA
CASSEKWGYTF
TGTGCCAGCAGTGAAAAGTGGGGCTACACCTTC
>TRBJ2-6|NA|TRBV19|NA
CASRPLLSGANVLTF
TGTGCCAGTAGACCTCTCCTCTCTGGGGCCAACGTCCTGACTTTC
>TRBJ1-5|NA|TRBV15|TRBD1
CATSGGTAQRFGNQPQHF
TGTGCCACCAGCGGGGGGACAGCCCAAAGATTTGGCAATCAGCCCCAGCATTTT
>TRBJ2-7|once|TRBV19|NA
CASSVTEAGLSYEQYF
TGTGCCAGTAGTGTCACCGAAGCGGGCCTTTCCTACGAGCAGTACTTC
>TRBJ1-3|NA|TRBV5-6|NA
CASSFRQSSGNTIYF
TGTGCCAGCAGCTTCCGGCAGAGCTCTGGAAACACCATATATTTT
>TRBJ2-5|NA|TRBV5-8|NA
CAITRGSGALPYQETQYF
TGTGCCATCACACGGGGGTCCGGTGCCTTACCGTACCAAGAGACCCAGTACTTC
>TRBJ2-3|once|TRBV6-5|TRBD2
CASRNPGGTDTQYF
TGTGCCAGCAGAAATCCCGGGGGGACAGATACGCAGTATTTT
>TRBJ2-7|NA|TRBV6-5|NA
CASSSPDRARYEQYF
TGTGCCAGCAGTTCCCCGGACCGGGCGCGCTACGAGCAGTACTTC
>TRBJ1-2|NA|TRBV28|TRBD1
CASRLDRGQRGYTF
TGTGCCAGCAGACTCGACAGGGGGCAGCGCGGCTACACCTTC